This T cell receptor beta chain was captured by sequencing in a study of blood T cell repertoires in COVID-19. Study-level information: Sites across the United States, Italy and Spain contributed samples from acute and convalescent COVID-19.

Trimming took 7 bases from V and 6 from J; bases not matched to a gene: 10. The CDR3 length is 16 residues. CDR1 and CDR2 (germline): SGHRS, YFSETQ. Assay: immunoSEQ multiplex PCR; the TCRdb copy retains only in-frame clones and omits some. The sample carries 490,000 or so clones, approximately 87% recorded once. Which cohort a participant joined came from the clinical history participants gave. Cohort 3 donors counted as recovered after two negative PCRs, clearance, or resolved symptoms. The chain links TRBV5-1 to TRBJ2-1, with 13 bases aligning to TRBD2. Sequencing input: PBMCs or T cells enriched from blood (not recorded which). This receptor was taken from a woman aged 40 to 55 who had recovered from COVID-19. The DNA for the CDR3 is TGCGCCAGCCATGAGGTCGGACTAGCGGGAGCCAATGAGCAGTTCTTC. Protein: CASHEVGLAGANEQFF. Drawing the rest from reference TRBV5-1 and TRBJ2-1, the complete variable domain is KAGVTQTPRYLIKTRGQQVTLSCSPISGHRSVSWYQQTPGQGLQFLFEYFSETQRNKGNFPGRFSGRQFSNSRSEMNVSTLELGDSALYLCASHEVGLAGANEQFFGPGTRLTVL.